The 27 T cell receptor beta chains presented below share a single source sample, sequenced in a study of blood T cell repertoires in COVID-19. Profiled with immunoSEQ multiplex PCR; TCRdb holds only in-frame clones, not every one. The sample consists of about 150,000 clones, approximately 86% of them appearing once. Sample: peripheral blood. The receptors shown here come from a woman in her thirties or forties with active or convalescent COVID-19.

The chain is built from TRBV19 and TRBJ1-4; the D gene is possibly TRBD1 (5 bases). The V and J ends lost 2 bases and 4 bases respectively, with 17 bases between them. The germline CDR1 and CDR2 sequences are LNHDA and SQIVND (reference sequence). The CDR3 has 17 residues. CDR3 amino acids: CASSIRGIGRVNEKLFF. The DNA for the CDR3 is TGTGCCAGTAGTATACGTGGAATCGGCAGGGTTAATGAAAAACTGTTTTTT.

The chain uses TRBV5-1 and TRBJ1-5; weak D call: TRBD1 (6 bases). The CDR3 is made up of 15 amino acids. V lost 0 bases and J lost 7, with 14 bases in between. From germline, CDR1 is SGHRS and CDR2 YFSETQ. The CDR3 nucleotides read TGCGCCAGCAGCTTGGATCCGGGGGGCGGCCAGCCCCAGCATTTT. Protein product: CASSLDPGGGQPQHF.

The CDR3 here is CASSQLGSNQPQHF. In DNA, the CDR3 is TGTGCCAGCAGCCAGTTGGGCTCCAATCAGCCCCAGCATTTT. The J gene is TRBJ1-5, the V gene TRBV14; no clear D gene. CDR3 size: 14 residues. The V gene lost 3 bases and the J gene lost 3 bases, with 9 bases spanning the gap. Germline CDR1 is SGHDN and CDR2 is FVKESK.

For the CDR3, the DNA is TGTGCCACCGGACAGGGGAGGACTGAAGCTTTCTTT. Amino acids: CATGQGRTEAFF. The chain is built from TRBV2 and TRBJ1-1, with 9 nucleotides matching TRBD1. CDR1 and CDR2 from the germline V gene are SNHLY and FYNNEI. The CDR3 extends over 12 amino acids. The trim removed 10 bases at V and 5 bases at J, leaving 5 bases unmatched.

The rearrangement links TRBV24-1 to TRBJ1-2; D is ambiguous. The V and J ends lost 4 bases and 8 bases respectively, with 16 bases between them. Per the germline V gene, CDR1 is KGHDR and CDR2 is SFDVKD. The CDR3 is 14 residues long. The CDR3 coding sequence is TGTGCCACCAGTGACCCCTCTACAGCTACGGGCTACACCTTC. This gives the protein CATSDPSTATGYTF.

The CDR3 DNA is TGTGCCAGCAGCATACAGGGGGCGCGTGGCTACACCTTC. Encoded protein: CASSIQGARGYTF. The V and J genes are TRBV6-5 and TRBJ1-2; TRBD1 matches 9 bases. The V segment lost 6 bases and the J segment 7 bases; nucleotides outside the gene matches: 6. Germline assignment: CDR1 MNHEY and CDR2 SVGAGI. CDR3 length: 13 residues.

The V call is TRBV7-2, the J call TRBJ1-1; possible D gene TRBD1, 5 bases. The V gene lost 5 bases and the J gene lost 0 bases, with 13 bases spanning the gap. The CDR3 loop spans 15 amino acids. Germline CDR1 SGHTA, CDR2 FQGNSA. The CDR3 here is CASSPQDNLNTEAFF. The CDR3 nucleotides are TGTGCCAGCAGCCCCCAGGACAATCTGAACACTGAAGCTTTCTTT.

This clone came up once. The rearrangement links TRBV19 to TRBJ2-2, with D hard to call. V lost 7 bases and J lost 0, with 9 bases in between. The germline V gene has CDR1 LNHDA and CDR2 SQIVND (reference sequence). The length of the CDR3 is 14 residues. CDR3 in DNA: TGTGCCAGTATTACCGGGTCGAACACCGGGGAGCTGTTTTTT. This translates into CASITGSNTGELFF.

The chain links TRBV29-1 to TRBJ1-1; maybe TRBD1 (5 bases). Germline CDR1 is SQVTM and CDR2 is ANQGSEA. The V and J ends lost 6 bases and 1 base respectively, with 9 bases between them. The CDR3 consists of 12 residues. This chain's CDR3 is CSVRAGNTEAFF. CDR3 nucleotides: TGCAGCGTCAGGGCTGGGAACACTGAAGCTTTCTTT. Together with reference TRBV29-1 and TRBJ1-1, the CDR3 gives the full variable domain: SAVISQKPSRDICQRGTSLTIQCQVDSQVTMMFWYRQQPGQSLTLIATANQGSEATYESGFVIDKFPISRPNLTFSTLTVSNMSPEDSSIYLCSVRAGNTEAFFGQGTRLTVV.

This CDR3 reads CASTLGGTSYEQYF. The CDR3 DNA is TGTGCCAGCACCCTAGGGGGGACTAGCTACGAGCAGTACTTC. The chain uses TRBV28 and TRBJ2-7; 8 bases match TRBD2. The CDR3 sequence is 14 residues long. Germline V gives CDR1 MDHEN, CDR2 SYDVKM. V lost 7 bases and J lost 3; bases outside the gene matches: 8. The entire variable domain, with the rest obtained from reference TRBV28 and TRBJ2-7, is as follows: DVKVTQSSRYLVKRTGEKVFLECVQDMDHENMFWYRQDPGLGLRLIYFSYDVKMKEKGDIPEGYSVSREKKERFSLILESASTNQTSMYLCASTLGGTSYEQYFGPGTRLTVT.

The CDR3 protein is CASSLSEREGRYEQYF. The CDR3 bases are TGTGCCAGCAGTTTATCGGAGCGGGAGGGCCGATACGAGCAGTACTTC. This chain links TRBV27 with TRBJ2-7; 10 bases fit TRBD2. This CDR3 contains 16 residues. The V and J ends lost 0 bases and 4 bases, in that order; junction bases with no gene match: 6. Germline loops: CDR1 MNHEY, CDR2 SMNVEV (reference sequence).

The V gene is TRBV9, the J gene TRBJ2-7, with D unclear. Trimming removed 0 bases at V and 4 bases at J, with 5 bases between. From germline, CDR1 is SGDLS and CDR2 YYNGEE. CDR3 length: 12 residues. In DNA, the CDR3 is TGTGCCAGCAGCGTAGACGGTTACGAGCAGTACTTC. As protein: CASSVDGYEQYF.

The genes are TRBV28 and TRBJ2-2; perhaps TRBD1 as D (7 bases). The CDR3 sequence is 14 residues long. Germline CDR1 is MDHEN and CDR2 is SYDVKM. The germline V and J ends were trimmed by 3 bases and 8 bases, with 13 bases remaining between them. The CDR3 is CASSLAGGFGELFF. The CDR3, as DNA: TGTGCCAGCAGTTTGGCAGGGGGGTTTGGGGAGCTGTTTTTT.

This clone was picked up a small number of times. V is TRBV10-1 and J is TRBJ2-7, with D possibly matching TRBD1 (5 bases). The length of the CDR3 is 11 residues. Trimming took 9 bases from V and 6 from J, leaving 12 bases between them. The germline V gene has CDR1 WNHNN and CDR2 SYGVQD (reference sequence). This CDR3 is CASGAGVEQYF. In DNA form, the CDR3 reads TGCGCCAGTGGGGCTGGGGTCGAGCAGTACTTC.

The V call is TRBV19, the J call TRBJ2-7; perhaps TRBD1 as D (6 bases). This CDR3 comprises 13 residues. Trimming stripped 6 bases from V and 7 bases from J, with 16 bases between. In germline, CDR1 is LNHDA, CDR2 SQIVND (reference sequence). The CDR3 region has the DNA TGTGCCAGTAGCTTCGACAGGTTTGAGGAGCAGTACTTC. The encoded protein is CASSFDRFEEQYF. The entire variable domain, with the rest obtained from reference TRBV19 and TRBJ2-7, is as follows: DGGITQSPKYLFRKEGQNVTLSCEQNLNHDAMYWYRQDPGQGLRLIYYSQIVNDFQKGDIAEGYSVSREKKESFPLTVTSAQKNPTAFYLCASSFDRFEEQYFGPGTRLTVT.

V usage is TRBV7-9 and J usage is TRBJ1-5, with 8 bases that match TRBD1. Germline trimming cut 4 bases from V and 3 bases from J; bases unmatched to any gene: 8. CDR1 is SEHNR and CDR2 is FQNEAQ in the germline V gene (reference sequence). The CDR3 loop spans 16 amino acids. The CDR3 DNA is TGTGCCAGCAGCTCACTCGGACAGGGCCTCAATCAGCCCCAGCATTTT. Translated: CASSSLGQGLNQPQHF.

This chain joins TRBV5-1 and TRBJ2-3; 7 positions match TRBD1. The V and J ends lost 3 bases and 2 bases, in that order; junction bases with no gene match: 6. The length of the CDR3 is 15 residues. From germline, CDR1 is SGHRS and CDR2 YFSETQ. In DNA, the CDR3 is TGCGCCAGCAGCTGGGACAGTCCCTACACAGATACGCAGTATTTT. Its protein is CASSWDSPYTDTQYF.

The rearrangement links TRBV3-1 (or the pseudogene TRBV3-2) to TRBJ1-1; 11 bases map to TRBD1. Trimming took 4 bases from V and 4 from J; bases not matched to a gene: 2. Germline V gene data show CDR1 as LGHDT and CDR2 as YNNKEL (reference sequence). This CDR3 is built from 14 residues. The CDR3 loop reads CASSRTGGITEAFF. CDR3 sequence (DNA): TGTGCCAGCAGCCGGACAGGGGGCATCACTGAAGCTTTCTTT.

This chain connects TRBV7-2 to TRBJ2-1, with 7 bases fitting TRBD1. Germline lookup yields CDR1 SGHTA and CDR2 FQGNSA. V shed 5 bases and J 0 bases; nucleotides not matched to a gene: 7. The CDR3 is made up of 16 amino acids. The CDR3 sequence: CASSISTGSSYNEQFF. CDR3 coding DNA: TGTGCCAGCAGCATTTCGACAGGGAGCTCCTACAATGAGCAGTTCTTC.

This clone was detected a few times. The chain carries TRBV19 and TRBJ2-6; tentatively, D is TRBD2 (6 bases). V gave up 1 base and J gave up 1 base, with 14 bases separating them. The CDR3 runs 18 residues. Per the germline V gene, CDR1 is LNHDA and CDR2 is SQIVND (reference sequence). CDR3 sequence (DNA): TGTGCCAGTAGTATAGGATGGCGGGGCAAGTCTGGGGCCAACGTCCTGACTTTC. Protein: CASSIGWRGKSGANVLTF.

CDR3 DNA: TGTGCCAGCAGCTCTCAGGGGGTCGGAAACACCATATATTTT. It specifies CASSSQGVGNTIYF. V is TRBV5-4 and J is TRBJ1-3; 7 positions match TRBD1. Germline CDR1 SGHNT, CDR2 YYREEE (reference sequence). This CDR3 is 14 amino acids long. The V and J ends lost 3 bases and 4 bases, in that order; junction bases with no gene match: 4. The whole variable domain, filled in from reference TRBV5-4 and TRBJ1-3, reads ETGVTQSPTHLIKTRGQQVTLRCSSQSGHNTVSWYQQALGQGPQFIFQYYREEENGRGNFPPRFSGLQFPNYSSELNVNALELDDSALYLCASSSQGVGNTIYFGEGSWLTVV.

The rearrangement joins TRBV19 to TRBJ1-6; TRBD1 is a possible D gene (6 bases). Germline assignment: CDR1 LNHDA and CDR2 SQIVND (reference sequence). This CDR3 is 15 amino acids long. V was trimmed by 6 bases and J by 10 bases, leaving 19 bases between them. The DNA for the CDR3 is TGTGCCAGTAGGGAGGGGGGGCAGCAGGTGTCACCCCTCCACTTT. This gives the protein CASREGGQQVSPLHF.

The chain joins TRBV10-1 to TRBJ1-6; D remains unclear. V lost 5 bases, J lost 7 bases, and 9 bases lay in between. The CDR3 extends over 13 amino acids. Germline CDR1 and CDR2: WNHNN and SYGVQD (reference sequence). The CDR3 DNA is TGCGCCAGCAGTCCAGGCCCGAATTCACCCCTCCACTTT. Its protein product is CASSPGPNSPLHF.

This clone has a handful of counts. The genes are TRBV2 and TRBJ2-3, with D possibly matching TRBD2 (6 bases). This CDR3 has 15 residues. Germline CDR1 is SNHLY and CDR2 is FYNNEI. With 1 base removed from V and 3 bases from J, the gap between germline ends came to 11 bases. CDR3 coding DNA: TGTGCCAGCAGTGAAGGGGCCGGGGGAACAGATACGCAGTATTTT. Translating gives CASSEGAGGTDTQYF.

This clone was counted only a few times. The chain carries TRBV27 and TRBJ2-2, with TRBD1 as a possible D gene (6 bases). CDR3 length: 16 residues. Trimming took 2 bases from V and 5 from J, leaving 15 bases between them. The germline V gene has CDR1 MNHEY and CDR2 SMNVEV (reference sequence). CDR3 region: CASSLAGALGTGELFF. Here the CDR3 DNA reads TGTGCCAGCAGTTTAGCAGGGGCCCTGGGTACCGGGGAGCTGTTTTTT.

The chain has TRBV4-1 and TRBJ2-3; 9 bases agree with TRBD2. Germline CDR1 reads MGHRA; CDR2 reads YSYEKL. J gave up 0 bases and V 2 bases, and 6 bases lay outside the gene matches. The CDR3 length is 17 residues. This CDR3 is CASSQSASGTSTDTQYF. CDR3 sequence (DNA): TGCGCCAGCAGCCAATCCGCTAGCGGGACTAGCACAGATACGCAGTATTTT.

This chain uses TRBV5-1 with TRBJ1-2; TRBD1 matches 9 bases. The CDR3 runs to 15 residues. Germline V gene sequence: CDR1 SGHRS, CDR2 YFSETQ. Trimming at V came to 0 bases and at J to 8 bases, leaving 8 bases not matched to a gene. CDR3 protein: CASSLDGTGFGGYTF. The CDR3, as DNA: TGCGCCAGCAGCTTGGATGGGACAGGGTTCGGCGGCTACACCTTC. Full variable domain (missing parts from reference TRBV5-1 and TRBJ1-2): KAGVTQTPRYLIKTRGQQVTLSCSPISGHRSVSWYQQTPGQGLQFLFEYFSETQRNKGNFPGRFSGRQFSNSRSEMNVSTLELGDSALYLCASSLDGTGFGGYTFGSGTRLTVV.